This T cell receptor (beta chain) originates from a study of blood T cell repertoires in COVID-19. Whole-study context: From the United States, Italy and Spain came samples of acute and convalescent COVID-19. From T cells, B-cell-depleted T cells, or PBMCs came the material, which was cDNA or gDNA.

Study processing details: Amplification from reference gene primers served as the basis for estimated nucleated cell counts. The repertoire was sequenced with immunoSEQ multiplex PCR; TCRdb's copy has only in-frame clones and lacks some. Clone size and the V and J calls come from that table; the DNA yielded D and trimming. The data hold about 100,000 clones, with less than 90% observed a single time. The CDR3 covers 13 residues. Per the germline V gene, CDR1 is MDHEN and CDR2 is SYDVKM. Trimming took 8 bases from V and 8 from J, leaving 16 bases between them. The TCR originated in an older man with acute or convalescent COVID-19. The chain is built from TRBV28 and TRBJ2-1, with D unresolved. Sequencing used peripheral blood. The chain's CDR3 is CASLSLNEDEQFF. CDR3 nucleotides: TGTGCCAGCCTCTCCCTGAACGAGGATGAGCAGTTCTTC.